Listed below are T cell receptor beta chains from one sample, sequenced in a study of post-analysis software for immune sequencing data. Via MiXCR, TCRdb re-called the PCR reads, giving one row per CDR3 protein. The table lists under 900,000 distinct CDR3 sequences, roughly half of them singletons. The sample taken for sequencing was blood. Receptors originate from a girl aged 5-17 years with multiple sclerosis. The CDR3 runs from the conserved cysteine through the conserved F or W. Each record gives: CDR3 length, V gene, J gene, CDR3 protein.

CDR3 length: 19; V gene: TRBV7-9; J gene: TRBJ2-1; CDR3 protein: CASSLLSFWTSGTVNEQFF
CDR3 length: 15; V gene: TRBV3-1; J gene: TRBJ2-1; CDR3 protein: CASSQDRPDINEQFF
CDR3 length: 15; V gene: TRBV5-1; J gene: TRBJ2-5; CDR3 protein: CASSLAGQIQETQYF
CDR3 length: 19; V gene: TRBV9; J gene: TRBJ2-6; CDR3 protein: CASSVVPGQTFSGANVLTF
CDR3 length: 16; V gene: TRBV5-1; J gene: TRBJ2-7; CDR3 protein: CASSAGLLPISYEQYF
CDR3 length: 13; V gene: TRBV29-1; J gene: TRBJ1-2; CDR3 protein: CSVCPPGGYGYTF
CDR3 length: 14; V gene: TRBV20-1; J gene: TRBJ2-1; CDR3 protein: CSAREGGWGNEQFF
CDR3 length: 16; V gene: TRBV20-1; J gene: TRBJ2-1; CDR3 protein: CSARTSGAISYNEQFF
CDR3 length: 14; V gene: TRBV5-5; J gene: TRBJ2-7; CDR3 protein: CASTSPLVTREQYF
CDR3 length: 14; V gene: TRBV20-1; J gene: TRBJ2-4; CDR3 protein: CSATPGLAKNIQYF
CDR3 length: 14; V gene: TRBV12-3/TRBV12-4; J gene: TRBJ2-7; CDR3 protein: CASRLMGRAGEQYF
CDR3 length: 14; V gene: TRBV25-1; J gene: TRBJ2-3; CDR3 protein: CASSRAGGTDTQYF
CDR3 length: 14; V gene: TRBV12-5; J gene: TRBJ1-1; CDR3 protein: CASDTRGGPTEAFF
CDR3 length: 16; V gene: TRBV6-5; J gene: TRBJ2-3; CDR3 protein: CASSYRGQLGADTQYF
CDR3 length: 15; V gene: TRBV7-2; J gene: TRBJ2-1; CDR3 protein: CASTISGSSYNEQFF
CDR3 length: 15; V gene: TRBV7-8; J gene: TRBJ2-5; CDR3 protein: CASSWGRGSGETQYF
CDR3 length: 14; V gene: TRBV7-2; J gene: TRBJ2-1; CDR3 protein: CASSLLTNYNEQFF
CDR3 length: 13; V gene: TRBV20-1; J gene: TRBJ2-1; CDR3 protein: CSAPPPGYNEQFF
CDR3 length: 17; V gene: TRBV6-2/TRBV6-3; J gene: TRBJ2-1; CDR3 protein: CASSYSISGSQGDEQFF
CDR3 length: 14; V gene: TRBV29-1; J gene: TRBJ2-2; CDR3 protein: CSVGPAGPTGELFF
CDR3 length: 14; V gene: TRBV12-3/TRBV12-4; J gene: TRBJ2-7; CDR3 protein: CASSSSRFAYEQYF
CDR3 length: 19; V gene: TRBV7-9; J gene: TRBJ2-1; CDR3 protein: CASSPHRGSTSGRNNEQFF
CDR3 length: 15; V gene: TRBV5-6; J gene: TRBJ1-2; CDR3 protein: CASRETNRVWYGYTF
CDR3 length: 14; V gene: TRBV20-1; J gene: TRBJ1-1; CDR3 protein: CSAMEAGLNTEAFF
CDR3 length: 14; V gene: TRBV6-6; J gene: TRBJ2-5; CDR3 protein: CASSPGLTVETQYF